This T cell receptor (beta chain) was captured by sequencing in a study of shared clonotypes between healthy human individuals. Study-level findings and limits: The low donor count limited represented genetic and exposure-history diversity.

As for this clone: Its antigen is undetermined.

Original processing methods: ImmunoSEQ gave junction-only sequences without quality scores, so filtering differed. Only in-frame clones appear in the TCRdb table, and some are missing; sequencing was by immunoSEQ multiplex PCR. V and J calls plus clone size are reproduced from that table; the DNA served to infer D and trimming. The sample lists about 2.3 million clones; 85% to 95% were seen once. Germline V gene data show CDR1 as SEHNR and CDR2 as FQNEAQ (reference sequence). CDR3 size: 16 residues. The V end was cut by 2 bases, the J end by 0 bases, with 11 bases between. The gene calls are TRBV7-9 and TRBJ2-1; weak D call: TRBD2 (6 bases). Sequencing was carried out using naive CD4+ T cells from PBMCs. The subset here: CD45RA+ positively selected. The clonotype originates from a man younger than 30 in good health. Some clones in this sample may be carry-over from other donors' samples. CDR3 amino acids: CASSLMGRSSYNEQFF. DNA of the CDR3: TGTGCCAGCAGCTTAATGGGGAGGAGCTCCTACAATGAGCAGTTCTTC.